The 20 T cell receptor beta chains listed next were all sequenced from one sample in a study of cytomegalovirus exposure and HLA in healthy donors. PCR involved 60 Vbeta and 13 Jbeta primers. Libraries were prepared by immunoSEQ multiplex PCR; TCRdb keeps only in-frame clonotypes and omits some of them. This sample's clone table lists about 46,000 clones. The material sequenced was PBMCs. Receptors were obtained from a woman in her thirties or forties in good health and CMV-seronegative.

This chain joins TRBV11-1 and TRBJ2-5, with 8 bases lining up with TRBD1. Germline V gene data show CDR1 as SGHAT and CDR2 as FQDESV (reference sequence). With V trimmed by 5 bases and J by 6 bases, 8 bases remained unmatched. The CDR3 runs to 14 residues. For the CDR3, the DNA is TGTGCCAGCAGCCAAGGACAGGGTACAAAGACCCAGTACTTC. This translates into CASSQGQGTKTQYF.

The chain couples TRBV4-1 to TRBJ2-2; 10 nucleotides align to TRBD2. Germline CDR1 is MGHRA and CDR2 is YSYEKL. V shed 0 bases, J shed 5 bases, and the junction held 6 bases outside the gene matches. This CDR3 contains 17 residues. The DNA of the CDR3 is TGCGCCAGCAGCCAAGATGGGGGTAGCGGGAGGACCGGGGAGCTGTTTTTT. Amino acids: CASSQDGGSGRTGELFF.

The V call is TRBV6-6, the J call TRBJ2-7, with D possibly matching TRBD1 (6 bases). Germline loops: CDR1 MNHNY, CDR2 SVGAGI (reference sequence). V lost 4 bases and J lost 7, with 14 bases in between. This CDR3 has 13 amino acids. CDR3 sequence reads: CASSSGHSREQYF. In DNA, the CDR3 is TGTGCCAGCAGTTCGGGACACTCAAGGGAGCAGTACTTC.

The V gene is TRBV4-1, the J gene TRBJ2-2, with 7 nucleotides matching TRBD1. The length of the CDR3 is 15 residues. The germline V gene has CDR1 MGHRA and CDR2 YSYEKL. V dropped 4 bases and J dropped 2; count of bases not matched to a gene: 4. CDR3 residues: CASSRGDSNTGELFF. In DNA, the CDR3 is TGCGCCAGCAGCCGAGGGGACAGTAACACCGGGGAGCTGTTTTTT.

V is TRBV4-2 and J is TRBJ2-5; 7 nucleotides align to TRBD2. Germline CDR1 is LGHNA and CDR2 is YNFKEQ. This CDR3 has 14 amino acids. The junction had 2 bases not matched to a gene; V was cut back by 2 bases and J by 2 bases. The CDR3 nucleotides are TGTGCCAGCAGCCAAACTAGCGAACAAGAGACCCAGTACTTC. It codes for CASSQTSEQETQYF.

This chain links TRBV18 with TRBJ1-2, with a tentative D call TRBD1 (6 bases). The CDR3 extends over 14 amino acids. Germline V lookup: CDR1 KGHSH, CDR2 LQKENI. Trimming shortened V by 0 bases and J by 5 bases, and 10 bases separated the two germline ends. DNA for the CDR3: TGTGCCAGCTCACCACCGGGACAAAGATATGGCTACACCTTC. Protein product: CASSPPGQRYGYTF.

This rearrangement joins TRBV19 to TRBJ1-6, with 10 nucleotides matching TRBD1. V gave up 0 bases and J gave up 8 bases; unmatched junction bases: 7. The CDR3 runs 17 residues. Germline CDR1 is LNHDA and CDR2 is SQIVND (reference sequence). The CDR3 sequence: CASSIDNGGTGDSPLHF. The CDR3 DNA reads TGTGCCAGTAGTATAGATAATGGCGGGACAGGGGATTCACCCCTCCACTTT. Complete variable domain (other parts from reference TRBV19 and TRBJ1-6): DGGITQSPKYLFRKEGQNVTLSCEQNLNHDAMYWYRQDPGQGLRLIYYSQIVNDFQKGDIAEGYSVSREKKESFPLTVTSAQKNPTAFYLCASSIDNGGTGDSPLHFGNGTRLTVT.

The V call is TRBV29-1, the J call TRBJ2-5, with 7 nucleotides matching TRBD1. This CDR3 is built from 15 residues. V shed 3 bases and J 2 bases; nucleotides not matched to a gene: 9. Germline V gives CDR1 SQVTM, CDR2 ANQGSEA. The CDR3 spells CSVEGPTGLQETQYF. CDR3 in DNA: TGCAGCGTTGAGGGCCCGACAGGGCTGCAAGAGACCCAGTACTTC.

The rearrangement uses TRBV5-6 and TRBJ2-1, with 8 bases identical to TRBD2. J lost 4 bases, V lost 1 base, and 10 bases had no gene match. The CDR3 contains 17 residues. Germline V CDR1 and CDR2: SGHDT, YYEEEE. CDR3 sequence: CASSLTVRLAGYNEQFF. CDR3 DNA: TGTGCCAGCAGCTTGACGGTTCGGCTAGCGGGTTACAATGAGCAGTTCTTC.

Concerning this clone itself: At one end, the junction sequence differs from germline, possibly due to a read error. Here the CDR3 DNA reads TGTGCCAGCAGCTTAGCCGGACAGGTATACCTCTTC. It specifies CASSLAGQVYLF. The chain joins TRBV7-2 to TRBJ1-2; 7 bases agree with TRBD1. The germline V gene encodes CDR1 SGHTA and CDR2 FQGNSA. CDR3 length equals 12 residues.

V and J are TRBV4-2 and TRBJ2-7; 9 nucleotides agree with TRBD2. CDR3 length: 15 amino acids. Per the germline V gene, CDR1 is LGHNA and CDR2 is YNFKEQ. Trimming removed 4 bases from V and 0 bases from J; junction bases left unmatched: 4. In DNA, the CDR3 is TGTGCCAGCAGCCCCCGCGGGAGGGGCTCCTACGAGCAGTACTTC. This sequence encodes CASSPRGRGSYEQYF.

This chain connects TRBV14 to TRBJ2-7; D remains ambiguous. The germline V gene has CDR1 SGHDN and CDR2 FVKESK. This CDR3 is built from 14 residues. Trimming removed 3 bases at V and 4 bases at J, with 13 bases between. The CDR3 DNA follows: TGTGCCAGCAGCCATGACATACTGGCGTACGAGCAGTACTTC. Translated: CASSHDILAYEQYF.

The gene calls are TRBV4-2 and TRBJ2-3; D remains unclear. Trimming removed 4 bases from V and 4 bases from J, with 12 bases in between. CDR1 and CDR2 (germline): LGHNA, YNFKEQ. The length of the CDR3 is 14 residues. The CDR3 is CASSPHEASDTQYF. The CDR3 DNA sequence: TGTGCCAGCAGCCCCCACGAGGCTTCAGATACGCAGTATTTT.

CDR3 protein: CASSLWDRLEQYF. CDR3 sequence (DNA): TGTGCCAGCAGTTTGTGGGACAGGCTCGAGCAGTACTTC. V usage is TRBV27 and J usage is TRBJ2-7, with TRBD1 matching over 8 bases. V shed 3 bases and J 6 bases; nucleotides not matched to a gene: 4. The CDR3 consists of 13 residues. Germline assignment: CDR1 MNHEY and CDR2 SMNVEV (reference sequence).

The CDR3: CASSLGTLSSYEQYF. The CDR3 DNA follows: TGTGCCAGCTCACTAGGGACTTTGAGCTCCTACGAGCAGTACTTC. The V call is TRBV18, the J call TRBJ2-7; perhaps TRBD2 as D (6 bases). Trimming left V 4 bases short and J 0 bases short, with 13 bases between. Germline CDR1 is KGHSH and CDR2 is LQKENI. CDR3 length: 15 amino acids.

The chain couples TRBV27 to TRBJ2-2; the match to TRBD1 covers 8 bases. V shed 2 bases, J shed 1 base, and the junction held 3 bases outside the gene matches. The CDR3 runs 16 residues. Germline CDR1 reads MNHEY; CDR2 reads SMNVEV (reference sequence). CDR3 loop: CASSLTGGLNTGELFF. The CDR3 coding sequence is TGTGCCAGCAGTTTAACAGGGGGTTTGAACACCGGGGAGCTGTTTTTT.

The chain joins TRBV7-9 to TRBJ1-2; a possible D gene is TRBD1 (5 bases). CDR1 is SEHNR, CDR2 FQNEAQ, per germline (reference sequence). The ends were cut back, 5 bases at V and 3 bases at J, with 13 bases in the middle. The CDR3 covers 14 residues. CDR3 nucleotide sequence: TGTGCCAGCAGCCGTTTGACAGAGGACTATGGCTACACCTTC. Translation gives CASSRLTEDYGYTF.

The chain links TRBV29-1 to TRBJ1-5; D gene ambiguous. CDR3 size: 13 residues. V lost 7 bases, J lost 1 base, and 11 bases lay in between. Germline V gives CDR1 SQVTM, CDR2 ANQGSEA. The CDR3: CSAGPGSNQPQHF. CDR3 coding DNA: TGCAGCGCCGGGCCGGGGAGCAATCAGCCCCAGCATTTT. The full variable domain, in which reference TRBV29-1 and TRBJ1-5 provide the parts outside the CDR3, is SAVISQKPSRDICQRGTSLTIQCQVDSQVTMMFWYRQQPGQSLTLIATANQGSEATYESGFVIDKFPISRPNLTFSTLTVSNMSPEDSSIYLCSAGPGSNQPQHFGDGTRLSIL.

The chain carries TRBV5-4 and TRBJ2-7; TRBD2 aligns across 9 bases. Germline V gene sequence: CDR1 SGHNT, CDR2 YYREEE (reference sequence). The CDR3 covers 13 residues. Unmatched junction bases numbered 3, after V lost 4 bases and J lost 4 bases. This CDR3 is CASSSSGGYEQYF. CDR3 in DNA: TGTGCCAGCAGCAGTAGCGGGGGATACGAGCAGTACTTC. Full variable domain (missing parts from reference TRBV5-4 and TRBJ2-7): ETGVTQSPTHLIKTRGQQVTLRCSSQSGHNTVSWYQQALGQGPQFIFQYYREEENGRGNFPPRFSGLQFPNYSSELNVNALELDDSALYLCASSSSGGYEQYFGPGTRLTVT.

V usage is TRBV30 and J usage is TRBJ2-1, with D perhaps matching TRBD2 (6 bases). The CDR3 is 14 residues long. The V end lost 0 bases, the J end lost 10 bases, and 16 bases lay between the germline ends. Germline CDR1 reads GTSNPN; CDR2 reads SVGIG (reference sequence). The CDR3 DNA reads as TGTGCCTGGAGTGTAGGAGTAGGTCGGGGGGAGCAGTTCTTC. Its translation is CAWSVGVGRGEQFF.